This T cell receptor beta chain was obtained from a study of shared clonotypes between healthy human individuals. Whole-study context: Per donor, CD8 memory used one plate, CD8 naive used two, CD4 memory used three and CD4 naive used three. Study-wide findings and caveats: There were few donors, and this limited the genetic and exposure-history diversity represented.

CD45RO-negative CD8 cells positively selected for CCR7 made up the naive population, which excluded terminally differentiated effector memory CD45RA+ cells. Within Nashville, Tennessee resided all donors, each a Caucasian adult. The authors ran the assay at deep level. This table comes from immunoSEQ multiplex PCR, and its TCRdb copy is limited to in-frame clones, with some not included. The sample includes around 2,000,000 clones, around 96% of them seen just once. Germline loops: CDR1 GTSNPN, CDR2 SVGIG (reference sequence). Trimming pared 2 bases from V and 1 base from J, leaving 7 bases between. The CDR3 contains 13 residues. This clone showed up just once. Its target is unknown.

What was sequenced was naive CD8+ T cells sorted from blood. The TCR sequence derives from a man younger than 35 in good health. The chain joins TRBV30 to TRBJ2-3, with a possible D match to TRBD2 (5 bases). This CDR3 is CAWSTGGTDTQYF. The CDR3 DNA reads as TGTGCCTGGAGTACCGGGGGCACAGATACGCAGTATTTT.